The TCR beta chain described here comes from a study of regulatory T cells in long-lasting Graves disease (dated by TCRdb to the early 2020s). Regarding the study in general: Antithyroid drugs had been taken for less than 3 months by newly diagnosed Graves' disease patients. Peripheral blood TCR sequencing and RNA sequencing compared persistent Graves' disease patients with newly diagnosed Graves' disease patients. The study was registered as a clinical trial and conducted in China. TCR sequencing covered around 13 persistent and around 20 newly diagnosed Graves' disease patients, 33 samples in total. Results the study describes overall, beyond this receptor: Preferential use of TRBV28, TRBJ1-2 and TRBJ2-5 was observed in persistent disease, whereas TRBV20-1 and TRBJ2-1 were favored in newly diagnosed disease. Persistent Graves' disease patients showed lower TCR Shannon entropy and fewer highly expanded clones than newly diagnosed patients, suggesting clonal expansion. The study examined only peripheral blood because the primary lesion, thyroid tissue, could not be accessed. Patients with persistent disease shared more public clonotypes (approximately 2,500) than newly diagnosed patients did (about 1,000). The authors noted that the small sample size was a limitation that may lower accuracy. Only the TCR beta chain was sequenced and analyzed.

As for this clonotype: This receptor's antigen is unknown. Per-base quality was not reported, and no clone a single base away is much larger than it.

Sample time point, as interpreted from the label and publication: newly diagnosed GD, antithyroid drugs for less than 3 months. RNA was extracted from PBMCs in TRIzol for both TCR sequencing and RNA sequencing. The diagnosis of Graves' disease followed American Thyroid Association guidelines. Patients for the study were recruited at an endocrinology department in Xi'an, China. From each patient, approximately 9 milliliters of peripheral blood was collected into an EDTA anticoagulant tube. Ficoll Paque Plus density gradient separation was used to isolate PBMCs, and no additional T cell sorting was done. An Agilent 2100 Bioanalyzer and agarose gel were used to assess RNA quality, and a NanoDrop 2000 was used to measure RNA concentration. From its cysteine to its phenylalanine, the CDR3 spans 13 amino acids. The entry retains the CDR3 DNA only, 39 bases that are in frame from base 1. Trimming removed 4 bases from V and 5 bases from J, leaving 9 bases between the germline ends. Reading the germline V gene (reference sequence) gives CDR1 SEHNR and CDR2 FQNEAQ.

The library was built by means of multiplex PCR. TCRdb records Illumina HiSeq 4000 as the sequencer. iRepertoire HTBI primers and Arm-PCR amplification of CDR3 regions were used to construct TCR beta libraries. Before sequencing, the PCR products underwent gel purification. The source study handled its data this way. Gene usage analysis of CDR3 amino acid clonotypes used the 55 to 65 TRBV and more than 13 TRBJ segments found across samples. Filtered high-quality paired reads were merged into contigs using COPE and FqMerger. BLAST was used to align contigs to the IMGT TRBV, TRBD and TRBJ reference genes, and CDR3 was defined following IMGT. Any clonotype with a frequency above 0.1% was classified as a highly expanded clone. Shannon entropy was used to measure repertoire diversity, and the Gini coefficient was used to measure V-J evenness. Clonotypes shared by more than one individual were considered public. TCRdb applied fastp at Q25 and MiXCR to the public reads, then kept only in-frame beta chains. Every entry covers one CDR3 protein and lists the most common genes and DNA from its rows. TCRdb's processing, not the authors', yielded these V and J calls. Recorded for this sample are about 310,000 distinct CDR3 sequences; more than 15% of them occurred a single time. The top ten constitute roughly 40% of the sample.

The sequence was obtained from a female donor with Graves disease. This chain joins TRBV7-9 to TRBJ2-1; no D gene can be assigned with confidence. The sequenced sample was peripheral blood mononuclear cells (PBMCs), obtained at new diagnosis, from a patient treated with antithyroid drugs. For the CDR3, the sequence is CASSWGNHNEQFF. Here is the DNA: TGTGCCAGCAGCTGGGGAAACCACAATGAGCAGTTCTTC.